This T cell receptor (beta chain) is drawn from a study of blood T cell repertoires in COVID-19. Overall study: The study drew acute and convalescent COVID-19 samples from the United States, Italy and Spain. T cells, B-cell-depleted T cells, or PBMCs provided the cDNA or gDNA that served as material.

This clone was seen a handful of times. The CDR3 length is 16 residues. J was trimmed by 10 bases and V by 6 bases; bases with no gene match: 15. CDR1 MNHEY and CDR2 SVGEGT come from the germline V gene. Original handling: Using reference gene primer amplification, nucleated cell counts were estimated. Profiling relied on immunoSEQ multiplex PCR, and the TCRdb table lists in-frame clones only, not all of them. The V and J calls and clone size come from that table; D and trimming were worked out from the DNA. In the table there are approximately 100,000 clones, around 80% of which are singletons. The material sequenced was peripheral blood. The clonotype comes from a man aged 65 to 85 with acute or convalescent COVID-19. This chain joins TRBV6-2 or TRBV6-3 and TRBJ2-1; 10 positions agree with TRBD2. The CDR3 sequence is CASSPRGLAGVREQFF. The CDR3 DNA is TGTGCCAGCAGCCCCCGAGGGCTAGCGGGAGTACGCGAGCAGTTCTTC.